This entry lists 21 T cell receptor beta chains sequenced from one sample in a study of blood T cell repertoires in COVID-19. Sequencing used immunoSEQ multiplex PCR; TCRdb keeps in-frame clones, though not all of them. This table has 450,000 to 500,000 clones, about 90% appearing once. Sequenced sample: PBMCs or T cells enriched from blood (not recorded which). All receptors come from a woman aged 18-35 years who had recovered from COVID-19.

The chain links TRBV7-2 to TRBJ2-1, with TRBD2 matching over 10 bases. With 3 bases clipped from V and 10 bases from J, the junction kept 6 bases outside the gene matches. The germline gives CDR1 SGHTA, CDR2 FQGNSA. CDR3 length: 14 amino acids. The CDR3 nucleotides read TGTGCCAGCAGCTTGCTAGCGGGGGCAGGGGAGCAGTTCTTC. This gives the protein CASSLLAGAGEQFF.

Turning to this clone: Other DNA sequences in the same sample also yield this CDR3. The chain has TRBV2 and TRBJ1-1, with D perhaps TRBD1 (5 bases). The V end was cut by 8 bases, the J end by 0 bases, with 10 bases between. CDR1 and CDR2 (germline): SNHLY, FYNNEI. The CDR3 has 13 residues. CDR3 sequence reads: CASGGEVNTEAFF. As DNA, the CDR3 is TGTGCCAGCGGGGGGGAAGTGAACACTGAAGCTTTCTTT.

The rearrangement joins TRBV11-3 to TRBJ1-6; D not resolved. Germline V lookup: CDR1 SGHNT, CDR2 YENEEA. The CDR3 totals 15 residues. V was cut by 5 bases and J by 8 bases, with 16 bases left in between. The CDR3 region is CASSQTPSRDSPLHF. In nucleotides, the CDR3 is TGTGCCAGCAGCCAAACCCCCTCGCGGGATTCACCCCTCCACTTT.

The gene calls are TRBV11-1 and TRBJ2-3, with TRBD1 matching over 7 bases. With 4 bases clipped from V and 0 bases from J, the junction kept 7 bases outside the gene matches. This CDR3 contains 16 residues. Germline CDR1 and CDR2: SGHAT and FQDESV (reference sequence). CDR3 protein: CASSSSDRSSTDTQYF. CDR3 coding DNA: TGTGCCAGCAGCTCCTCGGACAGGTCTAGCACAGATACGCAGTATTTT.

As for this clone: Other DNA sequences in this specimen translate into the identical CDR3. The chain links TRBV12-5 to TRBJ2-5; the match to TRBD2 covers 7 bases. V dropped 1 base and J dropped 1; count of bases not matched to a gene: 0. This CDR3 is built from 14 residues. Per germline, CDR1 LGHNT and CDR2 FRNRAP. The CDR3 nucleotides read TGTGCTAGTGGTTTGGGACTAGCCCAAGAGACCCAGTACTTC. Residues: CASGLGLAQETQYF. The full variable domain, its missing parts supplied by reference TRBV12-5 and TRBJ2-5, is DARVTQTPRHKVTEMGQEVTMRCQPILGHNTVFWYRQTMMQGLELLAYFRNRAPLDDSGMPKDRFSAEMPDATLATLKIQPSEPRDSAVYFCASGLGLAQETQYFGPGTRLLVL.

This sequence joins TRBV10-1 and TRBJ2-4; TRBD2 agrees at 7 bases. The CDR3 runs 18 residues. Germline V gene lookup returns CDR1 WNHNN and CDR2 SYGVQD (reference sequence). The junction had 16 bases not matched to a gene; V was cut back by 6 bases and J by 2 bases. The CDR3 reads CASRRSVGNGGTKNIQYF. The CDR3, as DNA: TGCGCCAGCAGGCGGTCGGTGGGAAACGGGGGGACCAAAAACATTCAGTACTTC.

The chain uses TRBV2 and TRBJ2-2; the D gene is possibly TRBD2 (6 bases). Germline V CDR1 and CDR2: SNHLY, FYNNEI. V lost 4 bases, J lost 3 bases, and 21 bases lay in between. This CDR3 is 18 amino acids long. For the CDR3, the DNA is TGTGCCAGCAGTGTGACAGTAGGATGGGGGGATGACACCGGGGAGCTGTTTTTT. Translated, it gives CASSVTVGWGDDTGELFF. The complete variable domain, with remaining parts taken from reference TRBV2 and TRBJ2-2, reads EPEVTQTPSHQVTQMGQEVILRCVPISNHLYFYWYRQILGQKVEFLVSFYNNEISEKSEIFDDQFSVERPDGSNFTLKIRSTKLEDSAMYFCASSVTVGWGDDTGELFFGEGSRLTVL.

This chain uses TRBV19 with TRBJ2-7; no clear D. Germline assignment: CDR1 LNHDA and CDR2 SQIVND (reference sequence). The CDR3 loop spans 14 amino acids. V was clipped by 2 bases and J by 2 bases, with 10 bases between them. Here the CDR3 DNA reads TGTGCCAGTAGTATAAATGAGGTTACCTACGAGCAGTACTTC. This gives the protein CASSINEVTYEQYF.

The rearrangement links TRBV4-1 to TRBJ1-3, with 7 bases identical to TRBD1. CDR3 length: 15 amino acids. J gave up 8 bases and V 0 bases, and 7 bases lay outside the gene matches. Per germline, CDR1 MGHRA and CDR2 YSYEKL. The CDR3 DNA reads as TGCGCCAGCAGCCAAGAAGGGAACAGGGGTGACACCATATATTTT. Protein sequence: CASSQEGNRGDTIYF.

J is TRBJ2-7 and V is TRBV6-5; TRBD2 might be the D (7 bases). Trimming shortened V by 11 bases and J by 2 bases, and 19 bases separated the two germline ends. From germline, CDR1 is MNHEY and CDR2 SVGAGI. CDR3 size: 14 residues. CDR3 sequence reads: CAAARGGGTYEQYF. CDR3 DNA: TGTGCCGCGGCTCGGGGAGGGGGTACCTACGAGCAGTACTTC.

The chain links TRBV7-2 to TRBJ1-2, with 7 bases matching TRBD1. With V trimmed by 5 bases and J by 4 bases, 7 bases remained unmatched. CDR1 is SGHTA and CDR2 is FQGNSA in the germline V gene. The CDR3 runs to 14 residues. The chain's CDR3 is CASSPSTGPYGYTF. CDR3 DNA: TGTGCCAGCAGCCCTTCGACAGGGCCCTATGGCTACACCTTC.

The genes are TRBV2 and TRBJ2-1; D uncertain. Germline assignment: CDR1 SNHLY and CDR2 FYNNEI. V lost 2 bases and J 11 bases, leaving 10 bases between the germline ends. CDR3 length: 12 residues. This CDR3 reads CASSESLTQQFF. DNA for the CDR3: TGTGCCAGCAGTGAAAGTCTAACCCAGCAGTTCTTC.

The chain links TRBV11-3 to TRBJ2-2; a possible D gene is TRBD2 (6 bases). Trimming cost V 5 bases and J 5 bases, with 18 bases left between them. The CDR3 is 16 amino acids. Germline CDR1 is SGHNT and CDR2 is YENEEA. CDR3 region: CASSPPAGTGTGELFF. For the CDR3, the DNA is TGTGCCAGCAGCCCCCCGGCGGGGACGGGGACCGGGGAGCTGTTTTTT.

V and J are TRBV24-1 and TRBJ2-1; TRBD2 matches 9 bases. The CDR3 is made up of 14 amino acids. Germline V gene sequence: CDR1 KGHDR, CDR2 SFDVKD. Trimming at V came to 1 base and at J to 10 bases, leaving 4 bases not matched to a gene. This CDR3 reads CATSDLQRGAEQFF. DNA of the CDR3: TGTGCCACCAGTGATTTACAGCGGGGGGCCGAGCAGTTCTTC.

This clone turned up a few times. The chain uses TRBV5-1 and TRBJ2-1; 14 bases agree with TRBD2. The CDR3 has 21 residues. Germline lookup yields CDR1 SGHRS and CDR2 YFSETQ. After removal of 1 base from V and 0 bases from J, the junction contained 12 bases not matched to a gene. CDR3 sequence reads: CASSLSRPGTSGGSSYNEQFF. In DNA, the CDR3 is TGCGCCAGCAGCTTGTCCCGTCCCGGGACTAGCGGGGGCTCCTCCTACAATGAGCAGTTCTTC.

The chain combines TRBV18 with TRBJ2-2; weak D call: TRBD2 (6 bases). Trimming cost V 3 bases and J 2 bases, with 7 bases left between them. The CDR3 consists of 14 residues. Germline values: CDR1 KGHSH, CDR2 LQKENI. CDR3 sequence: CASSPGSNTGELFF. The CDR3 coding sequence is TGTGCCAGCTCACCCGGGAGCAACACCGGGGAGCTGTTTTTT.

V is TRBV7-2 and J is TRBJ2-1, with 8 bases fitting TRBD1. Germline loops: CDR1 SGHTA, CDR2 FQGNSA. Losses at the gene ends were 4 bases for V and 10 bases for J; bases not matched to a gene: 6. CDR3 size: 13 residues. The CDR3 is CASSWGQVREQFF. The CDR3 region has the DNA TGTGCCAGCAGCTGGGGACAGGTCCGCGAGCAGTTCTTC.

The chain is built from TRBV2 and TRBJ1-4, with 8 bases fitting TRBD1. The CDR3 is 15 residues long. V was clipped by 6 bases and J by 3 bases; unmatched bases: 6. Germline V gene sequence: CDR1 SNHLY, CDR2 FYNNEI. The CDR3 sequence: CASSWMTGANEKLFF. CDR3 nucleotides: TGTGCCAGCAGCTGGATGACAGGGGCTAATGAAAAACTGTTTTTT. Full variable domain (outside the CDR3, taken from reference TRBV2 and TRBJ1-4): EPEVTQTPSHQVTQMGQEVILRCVPISNHLYFYWYRQILGQKVEFLVSFYNNEISEKSEIFDDQFSVERPDGSNFTLKIRSTKLEDSAMYFCASSWMTGANEKLFFGSGTQLSVL.

The chain couples TRBV5-1 to TRBJ2-3; 12 nucleotides line up with TRBD2. The germline gives CDR1 SGHRS, CDR2 YFSETQ. CDR3 size: 14 residues. The junction had 3 bases not matched to a gene; V was cut back by 4 bases and J by 6 bases. CDR3 amino acids: CASSTGLAGDTQYF. CDR3 sequence (DNA): TGCGCCAGCAGCACCGGACTAGCGGGGGATACGCAGTATTTT.

This chain joins TRBV3-1 (or the pseudogene TRBV3-2) and TRBJ2-7, with D hard to call. V shed 2 bases and J shed 6 bases, with 8 bases lying between them. Looked up from germline, CDR1 is LGHDT and CDR2 is YNNKEL (reference sequence). This CDR3 spans 12 amino acids. This CDR3 reads CASSQIFSEQYF. CDR3 coding DNA: TGTGCCAGCAGCCAAATCTTCTCCGAGCAGTACTTC.

The chain carries TRBV10-3 and TRBJ2-5, with 8 positions matching TRBD2. This CDR3 contains 18 residues. V trimming: 4 bases; J trimming: 3 bases; junction bases outside the gene matches: 16. Germline lookup yields CDR1 ENHRY and CDR2 SYGVKD. The CDR3 loop reads CAISGGAGDLSLKETQYF. Written as DNA, the CDR3 is TGTGCCATCAGTGGGGGAGCGGGGGATCTTTCTTTGAAAGAGACCCAGTACTTC.